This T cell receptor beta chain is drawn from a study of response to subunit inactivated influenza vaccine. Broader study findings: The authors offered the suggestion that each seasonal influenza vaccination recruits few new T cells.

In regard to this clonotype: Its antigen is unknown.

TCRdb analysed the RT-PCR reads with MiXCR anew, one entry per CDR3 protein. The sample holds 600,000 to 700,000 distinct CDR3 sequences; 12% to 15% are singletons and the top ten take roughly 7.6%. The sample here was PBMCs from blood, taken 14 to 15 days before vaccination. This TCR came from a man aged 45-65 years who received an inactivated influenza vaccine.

The CDR3 spells CASSLAGLRNYGYTF. The CDR3 nucleotides are TGTGCCAGCAGTTTAGCTGGGTTGAGGAACTATGGCTACACCTTC. The V gene is TRBV27, the J gene TRBJ1-2; D is uncertain. CDR3 length: 15 amino acids. Trimming shortened V by 2 bases and J by 2 bases, and 12 bases separated the two germline ends. Germline V lookup: CDR1 MNHEY, CDR2 SMNVEV (reference sequence).